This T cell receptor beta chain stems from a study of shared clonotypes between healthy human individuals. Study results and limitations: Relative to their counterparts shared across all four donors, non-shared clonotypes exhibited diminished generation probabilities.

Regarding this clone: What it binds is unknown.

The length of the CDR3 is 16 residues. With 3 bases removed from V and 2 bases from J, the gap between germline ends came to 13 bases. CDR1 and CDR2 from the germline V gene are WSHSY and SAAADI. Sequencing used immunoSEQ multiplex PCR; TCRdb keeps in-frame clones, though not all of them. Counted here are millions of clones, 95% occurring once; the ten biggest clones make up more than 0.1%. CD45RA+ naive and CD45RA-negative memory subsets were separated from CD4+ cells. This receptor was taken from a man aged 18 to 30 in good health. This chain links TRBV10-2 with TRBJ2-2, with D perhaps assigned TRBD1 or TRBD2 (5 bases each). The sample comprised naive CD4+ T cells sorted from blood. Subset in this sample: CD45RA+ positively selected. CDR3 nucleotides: TGCGCCAGCAGTGAATGGGACGCGAAAAACACCGGGGAGCTGTTTTTT. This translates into CASSEWDAKNTGELFF.